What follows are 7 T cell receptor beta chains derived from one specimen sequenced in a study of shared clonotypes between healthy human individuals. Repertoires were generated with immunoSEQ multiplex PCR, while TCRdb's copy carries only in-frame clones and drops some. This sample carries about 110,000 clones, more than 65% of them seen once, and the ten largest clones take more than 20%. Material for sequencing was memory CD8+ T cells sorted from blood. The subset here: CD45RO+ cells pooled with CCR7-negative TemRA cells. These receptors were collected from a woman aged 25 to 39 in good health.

The CDR3 DNA is TGTGCCAGCAGTCACGGGATAGCGGGAGATACGCAGTATTTT. Translation: CASSHGIAGDTQYF. The chain has TRBV6-5 and TRBJ2-3; TRBD2 agrees at 7 bases. V shed 5 bases, J shed 5 bases, and the junction held 7 bases outside the gene matches. CDR3 length: 14 residues. The germline gives CDR1 MNHEY, CDR2 SVGAGI.

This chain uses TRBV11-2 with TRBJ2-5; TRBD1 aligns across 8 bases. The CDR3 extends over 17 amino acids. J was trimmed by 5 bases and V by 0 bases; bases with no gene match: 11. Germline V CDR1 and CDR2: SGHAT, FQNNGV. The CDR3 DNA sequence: TGTGCCAGCAGCTTAGATCGCCGGACAGGGCTTAGGGAGACCCAGTACTTC. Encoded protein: CASSLDRRTGLRETQYF.

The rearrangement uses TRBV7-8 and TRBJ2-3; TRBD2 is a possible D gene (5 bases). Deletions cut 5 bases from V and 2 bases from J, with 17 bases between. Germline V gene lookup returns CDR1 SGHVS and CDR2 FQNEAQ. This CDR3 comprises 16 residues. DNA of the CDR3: TGTGCCAGCAGCCCCAATCGGGGTTGGGACACAGATACGCAGTATTTT. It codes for CASSPNRGWDTDTQYF.

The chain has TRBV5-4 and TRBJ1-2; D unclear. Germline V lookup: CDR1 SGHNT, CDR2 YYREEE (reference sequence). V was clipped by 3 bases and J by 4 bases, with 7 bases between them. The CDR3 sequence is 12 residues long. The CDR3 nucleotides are TGTGCCAGCAGCTATGGAATCTATGGCTACACCTTC. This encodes CASSYGIYGYTF. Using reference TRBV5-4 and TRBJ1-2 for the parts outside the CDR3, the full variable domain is ETGVTQSPTHLIKTRGQQVTLRCSSQSGHNTVSWYQQALGQGPQFIFQYYREEENGRGNFPPRFSGLQFPNYSSELNVNALELDDSALYLCASSYGIYGYTFGSGTRLTVV.

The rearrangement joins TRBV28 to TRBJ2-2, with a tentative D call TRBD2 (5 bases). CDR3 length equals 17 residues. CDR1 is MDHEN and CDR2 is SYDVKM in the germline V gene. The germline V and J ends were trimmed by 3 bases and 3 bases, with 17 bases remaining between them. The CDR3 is CASSLPPWGEDTGELFF. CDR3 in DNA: TGTGCCAGCAGTTTGCCCCCATGGGGAGAGGACACCGGGGAGCTGTTTTTT.

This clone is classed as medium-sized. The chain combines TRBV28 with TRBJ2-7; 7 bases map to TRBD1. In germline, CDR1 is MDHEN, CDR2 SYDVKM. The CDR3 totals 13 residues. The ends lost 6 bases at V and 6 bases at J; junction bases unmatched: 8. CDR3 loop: CASRDPQGSEQYF. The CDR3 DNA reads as TGTGCCAGCAGGGATCCACAGGGGTCCGAGCAGTACTTC.

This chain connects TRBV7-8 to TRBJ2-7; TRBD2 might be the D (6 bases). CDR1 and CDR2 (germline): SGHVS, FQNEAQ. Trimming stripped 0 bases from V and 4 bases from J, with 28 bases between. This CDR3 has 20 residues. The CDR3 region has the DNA TGTGCCAGCAGCTTAGCGCGGGTGGGGAGGAGGGGCAGGGAAGGGTACGAGCAGTACTTC. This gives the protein CASSLARVGRRGREGYEQYF.